Below, one TCR beta chain is given with its context. The data were taken from a study of blood T cell repertoires in COVID-19. The ends were cut back, 1 base at V and 4 bases at J, with 8 bases in the middle. The V gene's germline CDR1 is SGHNT and CDR2 YENEEA. The CDR3 runs to 14 residues. In the authors' methods: From reference gene primer amplification, estimates of nucleated cell counts were derived. Libraries were prepared by immunoSEQ multiplex PCR; TCRdb keeps only in-frame clonotypes and omits some of them. D and trimming were read from the DNA, whereas the V and J calls and clone size are those reported in that table. The sample records some 120,000 clones, about 89% being singletons.

The sequenced sample was peripheral blood. This TCR derives from a human donor with acute or convalescent COVID-19. The donor label of this sample is uncertain. The V gene is TRBV11-3, the J gene TRBJ2-1, with D maybe TRBD1 (6 bases). CDR3 sequence: CASSLGQGYNEQFF. DNA for the CDR3: TGTGCCAGCAGCTTAGGGCAGGGGTACAATGAGCAGTTCTTC.